The entry below gives a single T cell receptor (beta chain) sequence along with its context. Antigen: not known. This specimen belongs to a study of Tregs in tolerant kidney transplant recipients. TCRdb's copy holds only in-frame clones and misses some; the assay was immunoSEQ multiplex PCR. The sample shows 85,000 to 100,000 clones, roughly 93% of them seen only once. Findings and limits, study-wide: Biological reproducibility was not directly addressed in this study.

Unstimulated Tregs (CD4+CD25+CD127-) and CD4+CD25- non-Tregs were sorted from PBMCs. This specimen was CD4+ T cells from blood, taken before the transplant. This TCR was recovered from a human donor who received a combined kidney and bone marrow transplant.

In nucleotides, the CDR3 is TGTGCCAGCAGCCGCGATTTCGACAGGGGCGGAGAGACCCAGTACTTC. This gives the protein CASSRDFDRGGETQYF. This rearrangement joins TRBV5-4 to TRBJ2-5; 8 nucleotides line up with TRBD1. This CDR3 is 16 amino acids long. Trimming removed 4 bases from V and 4 bases from J; junction bases left unmatched: 12. The germline CDR1 and CDR2 sequences are SGHNT and YYREEE (reference sequence).